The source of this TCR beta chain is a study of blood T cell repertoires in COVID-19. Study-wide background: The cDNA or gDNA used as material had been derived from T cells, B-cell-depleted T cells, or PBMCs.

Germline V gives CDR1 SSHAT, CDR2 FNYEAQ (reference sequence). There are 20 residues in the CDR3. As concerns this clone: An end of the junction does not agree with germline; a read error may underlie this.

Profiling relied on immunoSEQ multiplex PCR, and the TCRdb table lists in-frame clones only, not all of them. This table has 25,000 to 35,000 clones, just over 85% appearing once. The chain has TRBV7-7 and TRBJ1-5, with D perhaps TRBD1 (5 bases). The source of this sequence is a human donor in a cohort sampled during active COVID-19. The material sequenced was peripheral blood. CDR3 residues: CASSSRPSIWEWGGNQPQHF. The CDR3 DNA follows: TGTGCTAGCAGCTCCCGTCCGAGCATATGGGAGTGGGGGGGCAATCAGCCCCAGCATTTT.